Detailed here is one T cell receptor beta chain. Authors' processing steps: Researchers report that nucleated cell counts were estimated from reference gene primer amplification. This table comes from immunoSEQ multiplex PCR, and its TCRdb copy is limited to in-frame clones, with some not included. That table is the source of V, J and clone size, and D and trimming were worked out from the DNA. This table has 470,000 or so clones, about 89% appearing once. The data are from a study of blood T cell repertoires in COVID-19. Study information: COVID-19 samples, acute and convalescent, were from the United States, Italy and Spain. In each case, the material was cDNA or gDNA derived from T cells, B-cell-depleted T cells, or PBMCs.

Deletions cut 1 base from V and 7 bases from J, with 16 bases between. Germline V gene lookup returns CDR1 MGHRA and CDR2 YSYEKL. The CDR3 length is 16 residues. The TCR comes from a woman in her twenties or thirties with acute or convalescent COVID-19. The V and J genes are TRBV4-1 and TRBJ1-4; D uncertain. The sequenced sample consisted of peripheral blood. CDR3 region: CASSQAPGTTAEKLFF. CDR3 DNA: TGCGCCAGCAGCCAAGCTCCGGGTACGACGGCTGAAAAACTGTTTTTT.